These 4 T cell receptor beta chains originate from one sample sequenced in a study of T cell repertoires in cytomegalovirus infection. A single record per CDR3 protein comes from TCRdb applying MiXCR to the reads. Here the sample spans approximately 170,000 distinct CDR3 sequences, approximately 17% being singletons. The sequenced sample consisted of CD8+ T cells from PBMCs. These receptor sequences come from a human donor in good health (CMV status not recorded). Some clones in this sample may be carry-over from other donors' samples.

This clonotype was found a few times. This chain connects TRBV20-1 to TRBJ2-1; 12 nucleotides match TRBD2. The length of the CDR3 is 16 residues. The germline gives CDR1 DFQATT, CDR2 SNEGSKA (reference sequence). V gave up 2 bases and J gave up 8 bases; unmatched junction bases: 10. CDR3 amino acids: CSARNDLAGGSYEQFF. CDR3 nucleotide sequence: TGCAGTGCTAGAAACGATCTAGCGGGAGGGTCGTATGAGCAGTTCTTC.

This clonotype was observed at least ten times. This chain uses TRBV7-2 with TRBJ1-6, with a tentative D call TRBD1 (6 bases). The germline V gene has CDR1 SGHTA and CDR2 FQGNSA. V lost 5 bases and J 10 bases, leaving 12 bases between the germline ends. This CDR3 comprises 13 residues. In DNA, the CDR3 is TGTGCCAGCAGCGCCACAGGGCGCTCACCCCTCCACTTT. It yields the protein CASSATGRSPLHF.

This clonotype was seen a few times. The rearrangement joins TRBV7-9 to TRBJ2-1, with D possibly TRBD1 on 5 matching bases. CDR1 is SEHNR, CDR2 FQNEAQ, per germline (reference sequence). V lost 2 bases to trimming and J lost 1 base, with 9 bases between them. The CDR3 length is 15 residues. The CDR3 coding sequence is TGTGCCAGCAGCTTAAATGACAGATCCTACAATGAGCAGTTCTTC. It encodes CASSLNDRSYNEQFF.

The gene calls are TRBV7-8 and TRBJ2-5; TRBD1 matches 9 bases. There are 15 residues in the CDR3. The J segment lost 0 bases and the V segment lost 5 bases, leaving 4 bases of the junction unmatched. CDR1 is SGHVS, CDR2 FQNEAQ, per germline. The CDR3 protein is CASSTGTGYQETQYF. The DNA of the CDR3 is TGTGCCAGCAGCACCGGGACAGGGTACCAAGAGACCCAGTACTTC.